Below, 12 T cell receptor beta chains from the same sample are listed, as sequenced in a study of blood T cell repertoires in COVID-19. The repertoire was sequenced with immunoSEQ multiplex PCR; TCRdb's copy has only in-frame clones and lacks some. The data contain about 220,000 clones, about 86% of them singletons. The sequenced material came from peripheral blood. All receptors derive from a woman aged 60-75 years with acute or convalescent COVID-19.

This clone was recorded once. The V and J genes are TRBV7-6 and TRBJ2-3; D perhaps matches TRBD2 (5 bases). Germline CDR1 reads SGHVS; CDR2 reads FNYEAQ. The V and J ends lost 3 bases and 3 bases respectively, with 7 bases between them. The CDR3 runs to 13 residues. CDR3: CASSFTGTDTQYF. For the CDR3, the DNA is TGTGCCAGCAGCTTTACGGGAACAGATACGCAGTATTTT.

The chain employs TRBV4-2 and TRBJ2-7, with 10 positions matching TRBD1. After removal of 2 bases from V and 4 bases from J, the junction contained 5 bases not matched to a gene. Looked up from germline, CDR1 is LGHNA and CDR2 is YNFKEQ. CDR3 size: 15 residues. The chain's CDR3 is CASSQRQGAGYEQYF. Written as DNA, the CDR3 is TGTGCCAGCAGCCAACGACAGGGGGCGGGTTACGAGCAGTACTTC.

This chain uses TRBV5-8 with TRBJ2-7; D is ambiguous. Germline V lookup: CDR1 SGHTS, CDR2 YDEGEE. The CDR3 runs 12 residues. Trimming took off 1 base at V and 6 bases at J, with 8 bases between the two ends. The chain's CDR3 is CASSLPFPEQYF. CDR3 DNA sequence: TGTGCCAGCAGCTTGCCGTTCCCCGAGCAGTACTTC.

The rearrangement joins TRBV11-3 to TRBJ2-3; TRBD2 agrees at 7 bases. Trimming cost V 5 bases and J 1 base; bases outside gene matches: 12. Germline V gives CDR1 SGHNT, CDR2 YENEEA. The CDR3 is 17 residues long. In DNA form, the CDR3 reads TGTGCCAGCAGCCGTCAGACGGATCGGGGGGGCACAGATACGCAGTATTTT. This codes for CASSRQTDRGGTDTQYF.

V is TRBV19 and J is TRBJ2-3, with 8 bases lining up with TRBD2. The CDR3 is 16 residues long. The V segment lost 6 bases and the J segment 5 bases; nucleotides outside the gene matches: 13. The V gene's germline CDR1 is LNHDA and CDR2 SQIVND (reference sequence). The CDR3 DNA follows: TGTGCCAGTAGGATTAATGCGGGGGGCCGGGGAGATACGCAGTATTTT. The encoded protein is CASRINAGGRGDTQYF.

This chain connects TRBV10-3 to TRBJ1-1; TRBD1 aligns across 8 bases. CDR1 and CDR2 from the germline V gene are ENHRY and SYGVKD. The CDR3 totals 14 residues. V lost 7 bases, J lost 0 bases, and 4 bases stayed unmatched. The CDR3 DNA reads as TGTGCCATCACCGGGACAGGCTTGAACACTGAAGCTTTCTTT. Its translation: CAITGTGLNTEAFF.

V and J are TRBV20-1 and TRBJ2-3, with 8 positions matching TRBD2. CDR3 length equals 15 residues. The ends lost 3 bases at V and 1 base at J; junction bases unmatched: 6. CDR1 and CDR2 from the germline V gene are DFQATT and SNEGSKA (reference sequence). The CDR3 here is CSASLGGAGTDTQYF. CDR3 nucleotide sequence: TGCAGTGCTAGTCTCGGGGGGGCGGGCACAGATACGCAGTATTTT.

The chain employs TRBV19 and TRBJ1-5; 8 bases match TRBD1. The CDR3 sequence is 17 residues long. J was trimmed by 4 bases and V by 6 bases; bases with no gene match: 14. Germline CDR1 LNHDA, CDR2 SQIVND (reference sequence). CDR3 sequence reads: CASSPRPQRQGNQPQHF. CDR3 bases: TGTGCCAGTAGCCCCCGACCCCAACGACAGGGGAATCAGCCCCAGCATTTT.

The V and J genes are TRBV2 and TRBJ1-6; D is perhaps TRBD1 (5 bases). Germline-derived CDR1 and CDR2 are SNHLY and FYNNEI. This CDR3 comprises 14 residues. The V gene lost 6 bases and the J gene lost 5 bases, with 11 bases spanning the gap. The CDR3 reads CASSDRPNNSPLHF. As DNA, the CDR3 is TGTGCCAGCAGCGACAGACCCAATAATTCACCCCTCCACTTT.

The genes are TRBV21-1 and TRBJ1-5; TRBD1, the table's D call, was not compared with the DNA. TRBV21-1 has pseudogene status. The CDR3 consists of 15 residues. CDR3 bases: TGTGCCAGCAGCAAAAACCCGACAGGCAATCAGCCCCAGCATTTT. As protein: CASSKNPTGNQPQHF.

The chain uses TRBV11-2 and TRBJ2-3, with D possibly being TRBD1 (6 bases). V was shortened by 7 bases and J by 1 base, with 18 bases between the two germline ends. CDR1 and CDR2 (germline): SGHAT, FQNNGV. This CDR3 has 16 residues. The CDR3 bases are TGTGCCAGCACCCCCCGGTTCCCAGGGGGCACAGATACGCAGTATTTT. Its translation is CASTPRFPGGTDTQYF. The full variable domain, with the rest looked up from reference TRBV11-2 and TRBJ2-3, is EAGVAQSPRYKIIEKRQSVAFWCNPISGHATLYWYQQILGQGPKLLIQFQNNGVVDDSQLPKDRFSAERLKGVDSTLKIQPAKLEDSAVYLCASTPRFPGGTDTQYFGPGTRLTVL.

This rearrangement joins TRBV2 to TRBJ2-6, with a weak D call TRBD1 (6 bases). Trimming removed 2 bases from V and 0 bases from J, with 17 bases in between. CDR1 and CDR2 from the germline V gene are SNHLY and FYNNEI. The CDR3 has 19 amino acids. The CDR3 DNA is TGTGCCAGCAGTGAATCCTATTATCGACAGGACTCTGGGGCCAACGTCCTGACTTTC. This gives the protein CASSESYYRQDSGANVLTF.